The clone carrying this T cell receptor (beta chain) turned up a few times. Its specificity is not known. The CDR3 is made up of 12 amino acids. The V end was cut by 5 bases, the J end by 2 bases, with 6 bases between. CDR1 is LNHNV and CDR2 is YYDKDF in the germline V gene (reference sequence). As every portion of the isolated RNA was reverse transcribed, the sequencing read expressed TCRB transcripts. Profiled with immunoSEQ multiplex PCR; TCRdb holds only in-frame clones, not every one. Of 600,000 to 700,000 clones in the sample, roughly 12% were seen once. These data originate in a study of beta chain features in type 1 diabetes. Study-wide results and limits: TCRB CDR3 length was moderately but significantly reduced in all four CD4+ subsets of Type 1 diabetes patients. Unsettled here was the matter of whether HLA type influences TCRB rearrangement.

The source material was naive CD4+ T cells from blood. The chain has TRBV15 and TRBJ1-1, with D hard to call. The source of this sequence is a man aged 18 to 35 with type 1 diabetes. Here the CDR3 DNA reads TGTGCCACCAGCCTTGTAAACACTGAAGCTTTCTTT. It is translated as CATSLVNTEAFF.